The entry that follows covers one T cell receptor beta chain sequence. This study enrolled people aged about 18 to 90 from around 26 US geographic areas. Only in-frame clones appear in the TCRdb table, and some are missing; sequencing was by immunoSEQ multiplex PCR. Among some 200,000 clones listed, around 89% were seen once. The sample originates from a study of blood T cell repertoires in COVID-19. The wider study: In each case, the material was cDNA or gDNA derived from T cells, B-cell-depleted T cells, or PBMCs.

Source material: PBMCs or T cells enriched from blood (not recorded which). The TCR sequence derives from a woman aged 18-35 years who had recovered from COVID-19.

The CDR3 region is CASRQDSAYTEAFF. CDR3 nucleotides: TGTGCCAGCAGACAGGACAGTGCCTACACTGAAGCTTTCTTT. The chain has TRBV6-5 and TRBJ1-1, with TRBD1 as a possible D gene (6 bases). Germline assignment: CDR1 MNHEY and CDR2 SVGAGI. With 6 bases removed from V and 3 bases from J, the gap between germline ends came to 14 bases. This CDR3 spans 14 amino acids.